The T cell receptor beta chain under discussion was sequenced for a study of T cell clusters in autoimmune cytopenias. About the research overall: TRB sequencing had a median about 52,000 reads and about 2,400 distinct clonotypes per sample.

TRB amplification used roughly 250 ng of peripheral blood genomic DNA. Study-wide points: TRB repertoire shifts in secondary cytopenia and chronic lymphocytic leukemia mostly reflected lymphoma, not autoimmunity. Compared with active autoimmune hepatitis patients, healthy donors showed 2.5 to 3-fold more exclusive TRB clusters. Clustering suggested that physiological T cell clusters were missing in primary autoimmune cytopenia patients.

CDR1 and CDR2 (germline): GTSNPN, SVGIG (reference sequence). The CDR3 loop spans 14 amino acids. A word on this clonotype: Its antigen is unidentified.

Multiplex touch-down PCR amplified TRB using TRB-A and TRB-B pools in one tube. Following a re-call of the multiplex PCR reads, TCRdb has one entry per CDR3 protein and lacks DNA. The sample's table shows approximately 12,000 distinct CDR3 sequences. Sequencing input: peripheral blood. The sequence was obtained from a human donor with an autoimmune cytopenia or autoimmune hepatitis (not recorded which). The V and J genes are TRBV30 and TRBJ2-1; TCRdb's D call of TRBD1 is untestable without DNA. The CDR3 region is CASSPSPPYNEQFF.